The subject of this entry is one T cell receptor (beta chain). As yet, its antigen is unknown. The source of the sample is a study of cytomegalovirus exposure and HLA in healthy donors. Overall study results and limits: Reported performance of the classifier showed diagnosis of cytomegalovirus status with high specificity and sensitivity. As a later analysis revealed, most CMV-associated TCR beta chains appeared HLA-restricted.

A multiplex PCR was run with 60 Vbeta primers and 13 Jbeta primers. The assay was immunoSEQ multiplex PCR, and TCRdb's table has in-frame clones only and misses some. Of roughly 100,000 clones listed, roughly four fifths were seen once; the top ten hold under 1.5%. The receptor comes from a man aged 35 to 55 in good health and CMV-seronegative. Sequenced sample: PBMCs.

Written as DNA, the CDR3 is TGTGCCAGCAGCCGCCGGGACTGGGACCTTAGCCCACCCCTCCACTTT. Amino acids: CASSRRDWDLSPPLHF. The chain uses TRBV9 and TRBJ1-6; D is possibly TRBD1 (5 bases). The CDR3 runs 16 residues. The ends were cut back, 4 bases at V and 11 bases at J, with 22 bases in the middle. Per the germline V gene, CDR1 is SGDLS and CDR2 is YYNGEE.